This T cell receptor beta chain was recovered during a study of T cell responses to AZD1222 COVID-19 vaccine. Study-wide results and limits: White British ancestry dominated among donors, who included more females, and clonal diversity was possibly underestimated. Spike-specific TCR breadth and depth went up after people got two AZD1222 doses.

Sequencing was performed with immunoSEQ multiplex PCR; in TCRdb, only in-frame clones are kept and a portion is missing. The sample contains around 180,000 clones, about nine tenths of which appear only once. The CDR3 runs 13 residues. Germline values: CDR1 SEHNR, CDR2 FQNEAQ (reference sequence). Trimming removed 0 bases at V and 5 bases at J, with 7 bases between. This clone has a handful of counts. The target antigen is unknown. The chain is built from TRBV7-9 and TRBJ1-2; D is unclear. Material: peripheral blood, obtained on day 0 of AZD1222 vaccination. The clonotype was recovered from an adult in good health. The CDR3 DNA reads TGTGCCAGCAGCTTAGCTTCGGCTTATGGCTACACCTTC. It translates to CASSLASAYGYTF. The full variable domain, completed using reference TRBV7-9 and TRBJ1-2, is DTGVSQNPRHKITKRGQNVTFRCDPISEHNRLYWYRQTLGQGPEFLTYFQNEAQLEKSRLLSDRFSAERPKGSFSTLEIQRTEQGDSAMYLCASSLASAYGYTFGSGTRLTVV.